This is a list of T cell receptor beta chains from one sample in a study of cytomegalovirus exposure and HLA in healthy donors. Assay: immunoSEQ multiplex PCR; the TCRdb copy retains only in-frame clones and omits some. The table records roughly 56,000 clones, around 80% of them present only once. The specimen sequenced was PBMCs. The receptors originated from a boy between 10 and 17 years old in good health and CMV-seropositive. The CDR3 runs from the conserved cysteine through the conserved F or W. The order of the fields is CDR3 protein, CDR3 DNA, clone size, J gene, D gene, V gene. D genes are given only for firm matches. Clone size, where shown, is once, few, many, or a class for clones that have expanded.

CATSRVIQGEGEKLFF,TGTGCCACCAGCAGAGTGATACAGGGAGAGGGCGAAAAACTGTTTTTT,-,TRBJ1-4,-,TRBV15
CASSLQNTEAFF,TGTGCCAGCAGCTTGCAGAACACTGAAGCTTTCTTT,-,TRBJ1-1,-,TRBV5-4
CASSGDRERKLFF,TGCGCCAGCAGCGGGGACAGGGAACGAAAACTGTTTTTT,few,TRBJ1-4,TRBD1,TRBV5-1
CSSRSGHAYEQYF,TGTTCCAGCAGATCGGGACACGCTTACGAGCAGTACTTC,-,TRBJ2-7,-,TRBV7-9
CASSLGHYSPLHF,TGTGCCAGCAGCTTAGGTCACTATTCACCCCTCCACTTT,once,TRBJ1-6,-,TRBV7-2
CASSVDLTDTQYF,TGTGCCAGCAGCGTAGACTTGACAGATACGCAGTATTTT,few,TRBJ2-3,-,TRBV9
CAISESTYTEAFF,TGTGCCATCAGTGAGTCCACATACACTGAAGCTTTCTTT,-,TRBJ1-1,-,TRBV10-3
CASSWGLSYGYTF,TGTGCCAGCAGTTGGGGACTGAGCTATGGCTACACCTTC,-,TRBJ1-2,-,TRBV6-5
CAISERTGSYEQYF,TGTGCCATCAGTGAGCGGACAGGATCCTACGAGCAGTACTTC,-,TRBJ2-7,TRBD1,TRBV10-3
CASSPGQGRTDTQYF,TGCGCCAGCAGCCCCGGACAGGGTAGAACAGATACGCAGTATTTT,-,TRBJ2-3,TRBD1,TRBV4-1
CSSSPSVGGVSYNEQFF,TGTTCCAGCAGCCCGAGCGTTGGCGGGGTCAGCTACAATGAGCAGTTCTTC,-,TRBJ2-1,-,TRBV7-9
CASSQKFLDRYSYEQYF,TGCGCCAGCAGCCAAAAGTTTCTAGATAGATACTCCTACGAGCAGTACTTC,-,TRBJ2-7,-,TRBV4-1
CASSIRQTANYGYTF,TGTGCCAGCAGTATCCGACAAACAGCTAACTATGGCTACACCTTC,-,TRBJ1-2,-,TRBV6-1
CASGLKLRSDEAFF,TGTGCTAGTGGTTTGAAATTGCGGTCCGATGAAGCTTTCTTT,once,TRBJ1-1,-,TRBV12-5
CASSLVRRLNEKLFF,TGTGCCAGCAGCTTAGTACGCAGGCTTAATGAAAAACTGTTTTTT,-,TRBJ1-4,-,TRBV7-2
CASSVGDNNEQFF,TGTGCCAGCAGCGTGGGGGACAACAATGAGCAGTTCTTC,-,TRBJ2-1,-,TRBV5-4
CASAGDYNSPLHF,TGCGCCAGCGCAGGCGACTATAATTCACCCCTCCACTTT,once,TRBJ1-6,-,TRBV4-1
CASSLTGYEQYF,TGTGCCAGCAGCCTGACAGGTTACGAGCAGTACTTC,-,TRBJ2-7,-,TRBV7-9
CASSENFNTEAFF,TGCGCCAGCAGTGAAAACTTTAACACTGAAGCTTTCTTT,few,TRBJ1-1,-,TRBV10-1
CASSPGWNTGELFF,TGTGCCAGCAGCCCCGGGTGGAACACCGGGGAGCTGTTTTTT,-,TRBJ2-2,-,TRBV6-1
CASRARVAGTEAFF,TGTGCCAGCAGGGCGCGGGTGGCGGGGACTGAAGCTTTCTTT,-,TRBJ1-1,-,TRBV6-1
CASREGSGNTIYF,TGTGCCAGCCGCGAGGGCTCTGGAAACACCATATATTTT,-,TRBJ1-3,-,TRBV6-1
CASSSLSGAGEQFF,TGTGCCAGCAGCTCCCTAAGTGGTGCGGGTGAGCAGTTCTTC,-,TRBJ2-1,-,TRBV7-3